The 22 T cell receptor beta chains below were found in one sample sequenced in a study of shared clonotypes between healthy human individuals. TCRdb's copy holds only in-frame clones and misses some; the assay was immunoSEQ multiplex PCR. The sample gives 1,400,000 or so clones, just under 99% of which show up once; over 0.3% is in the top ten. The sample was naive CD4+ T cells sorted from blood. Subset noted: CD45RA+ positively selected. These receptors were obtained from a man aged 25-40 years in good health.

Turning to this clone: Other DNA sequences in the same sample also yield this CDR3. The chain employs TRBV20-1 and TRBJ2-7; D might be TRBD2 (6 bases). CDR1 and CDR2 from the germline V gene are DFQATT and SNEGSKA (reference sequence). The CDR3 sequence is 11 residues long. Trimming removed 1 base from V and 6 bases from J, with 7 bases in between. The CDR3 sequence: CSARGDFEQYF. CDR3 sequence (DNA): TGCAGTGCTAGAGGGGACTTCGAGCAGTACTTC.

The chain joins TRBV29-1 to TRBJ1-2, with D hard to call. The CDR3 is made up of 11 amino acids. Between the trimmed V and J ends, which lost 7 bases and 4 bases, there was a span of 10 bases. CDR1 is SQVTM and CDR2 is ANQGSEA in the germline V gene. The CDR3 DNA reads TGCAGCGGGAGAGATTCCTATGGCTACACCTTC. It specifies CSGRDSYGYTF. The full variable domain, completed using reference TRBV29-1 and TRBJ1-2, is SAVISQKPSRDICQRGTSLTIQCQVDSQVTMMFWYRQQPGQSLTLIATANQGSEATYESGFVIDKFPISRPNLTFSTLTVSNMSPEDSSIYLCSGRDSYGYTFGSGTRLTVV.

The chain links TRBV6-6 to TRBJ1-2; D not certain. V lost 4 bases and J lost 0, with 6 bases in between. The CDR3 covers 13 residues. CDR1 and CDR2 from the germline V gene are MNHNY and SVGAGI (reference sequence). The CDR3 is CASSFSTNYGYTF. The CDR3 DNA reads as TGTGCCAGCAGTTTTTCGACTAACTATGGCTACACCTTC.

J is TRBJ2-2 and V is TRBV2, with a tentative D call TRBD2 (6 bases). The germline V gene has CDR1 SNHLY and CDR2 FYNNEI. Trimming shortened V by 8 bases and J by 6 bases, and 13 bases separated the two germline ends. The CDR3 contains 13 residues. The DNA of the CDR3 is TGTGCCAGCCGGGACGGGGGTTCCGGGGAGCTGTTTTTT. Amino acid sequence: CASRDGGSGELFF.

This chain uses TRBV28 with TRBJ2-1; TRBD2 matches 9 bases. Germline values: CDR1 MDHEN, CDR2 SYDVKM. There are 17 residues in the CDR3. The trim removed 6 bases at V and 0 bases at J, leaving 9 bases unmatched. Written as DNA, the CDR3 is TGTGCCAGCAGAGGTCATAGCGGGAGAGTCTCCTACAATGAGCAGTTCTTC. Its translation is CASRGHSGRVSYNEQFF.

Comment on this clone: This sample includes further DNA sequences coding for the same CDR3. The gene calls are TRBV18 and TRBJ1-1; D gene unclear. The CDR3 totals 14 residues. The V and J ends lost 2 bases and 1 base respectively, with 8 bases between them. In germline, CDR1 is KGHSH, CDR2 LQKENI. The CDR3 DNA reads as TGTGCCAGCTCACCATTACCAGGGAACACTGAAGCTTTCTTT. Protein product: CASSPLPGNTEAFF.

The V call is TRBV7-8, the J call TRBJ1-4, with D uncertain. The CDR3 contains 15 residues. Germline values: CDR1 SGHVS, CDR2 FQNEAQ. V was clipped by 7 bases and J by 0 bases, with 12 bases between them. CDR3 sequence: CASTQMGATNEKLFF. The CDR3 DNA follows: TGTGCCAGCACACAAATGGGTGCAACTAATGAAAAACTGTTTTTT.

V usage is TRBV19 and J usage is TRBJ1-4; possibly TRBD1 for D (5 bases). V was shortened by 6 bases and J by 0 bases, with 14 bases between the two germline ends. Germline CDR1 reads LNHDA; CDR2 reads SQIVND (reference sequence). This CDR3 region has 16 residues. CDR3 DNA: TGTGCCAGTAGACCATTAGGGGAAGCAACTAATGAAAAACTGTTTTTT. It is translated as CASRPLGEATNEKLFF.

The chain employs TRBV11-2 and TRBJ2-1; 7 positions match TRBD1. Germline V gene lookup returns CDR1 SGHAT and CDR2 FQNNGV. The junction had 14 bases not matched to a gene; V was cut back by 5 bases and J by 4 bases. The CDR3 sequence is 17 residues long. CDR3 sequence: CASSTQQGLSPYNEQFF. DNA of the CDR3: TGTGCCAGCAGCACCCAACAGGGGTTGTCCCCATACAATGAGCAGTTCTTC.

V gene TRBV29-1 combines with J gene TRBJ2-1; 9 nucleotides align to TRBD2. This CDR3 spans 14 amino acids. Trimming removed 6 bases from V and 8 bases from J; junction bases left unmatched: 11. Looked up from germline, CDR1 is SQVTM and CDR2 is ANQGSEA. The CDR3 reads CSVTSSGRPYEQFF. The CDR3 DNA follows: TGCAGCGTCACTAGTAGCGGGAGACCCTATGAGCAGTTCTTC.

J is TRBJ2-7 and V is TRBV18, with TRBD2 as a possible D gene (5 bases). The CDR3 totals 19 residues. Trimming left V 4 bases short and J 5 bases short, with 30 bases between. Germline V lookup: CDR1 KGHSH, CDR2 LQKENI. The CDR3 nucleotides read TGTGCCAGCTCACTCCTCGGGGATCGAGGCCAGGCGCGACCTCACGAGCAGTACTTC. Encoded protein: CASSLLGDRGQARPHEQYF.

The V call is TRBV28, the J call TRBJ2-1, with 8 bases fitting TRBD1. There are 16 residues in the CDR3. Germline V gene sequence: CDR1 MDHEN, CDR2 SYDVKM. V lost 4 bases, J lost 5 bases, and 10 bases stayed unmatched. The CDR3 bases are TGTGCCAGCAGTTCCTGGAGTGGACAGGGCAACAATGAGCAGTTCTTC. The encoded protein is CASSSWSGQGNNEQFF.

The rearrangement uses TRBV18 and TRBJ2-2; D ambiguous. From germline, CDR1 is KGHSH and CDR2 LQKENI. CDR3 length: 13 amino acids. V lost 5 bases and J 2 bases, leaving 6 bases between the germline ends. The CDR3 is CASSVDNTGELFF. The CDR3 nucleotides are TGTGCCAGCTCAGTGGACAACACCGGGGAGCTGTTTTTT.

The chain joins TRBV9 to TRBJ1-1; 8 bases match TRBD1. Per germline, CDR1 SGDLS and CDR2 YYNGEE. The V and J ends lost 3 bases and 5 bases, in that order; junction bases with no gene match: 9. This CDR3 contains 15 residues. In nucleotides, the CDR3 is TGTGCCAGCAGCGCCGCACAGGGGGGAGGAACTGAAGCTTTCTTT. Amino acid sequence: CASSAAQGGGTEAFF.

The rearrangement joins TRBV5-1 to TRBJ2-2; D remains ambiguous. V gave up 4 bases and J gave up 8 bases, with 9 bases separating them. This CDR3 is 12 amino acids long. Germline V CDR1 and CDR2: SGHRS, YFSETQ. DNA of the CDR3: TGCGCCAGCAGCGCCCTCATTGGGGAGCTGTTTTTT. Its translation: CASSALIGELFF.

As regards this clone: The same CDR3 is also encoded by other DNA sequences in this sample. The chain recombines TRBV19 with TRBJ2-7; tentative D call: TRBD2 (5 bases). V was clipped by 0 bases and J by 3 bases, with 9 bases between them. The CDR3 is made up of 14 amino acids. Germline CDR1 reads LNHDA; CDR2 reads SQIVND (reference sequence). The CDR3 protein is CASSIDSGFYEQYF. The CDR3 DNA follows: TGTGCCAGTAGTATAGATTCGGGGTTCTACGAGCAGTACTTC.

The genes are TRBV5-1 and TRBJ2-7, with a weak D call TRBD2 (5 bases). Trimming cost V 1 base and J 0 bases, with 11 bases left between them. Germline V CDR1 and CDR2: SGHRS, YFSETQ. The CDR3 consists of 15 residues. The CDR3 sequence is CASSLRAESSYEQYF. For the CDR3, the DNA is TGCGCCAGCAGCTTGAGAGCGGAGAGCTCCTACGAGCAGTACTTC.

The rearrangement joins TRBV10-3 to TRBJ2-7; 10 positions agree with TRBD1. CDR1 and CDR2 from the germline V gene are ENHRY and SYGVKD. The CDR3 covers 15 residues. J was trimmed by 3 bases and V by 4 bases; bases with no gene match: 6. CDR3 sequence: CAISADRGRNYEQYF. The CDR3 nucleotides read TGTGCCATCAGTGCTGACAGGGGGCGCAACTACGAGCAGTACTTC.

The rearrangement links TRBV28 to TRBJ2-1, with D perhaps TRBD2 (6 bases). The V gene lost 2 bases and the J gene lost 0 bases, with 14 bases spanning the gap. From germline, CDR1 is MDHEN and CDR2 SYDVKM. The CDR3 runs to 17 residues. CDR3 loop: CASSLVTGAGSYNEQFF. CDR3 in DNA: TGTGCCAGCAGTTTAGTGACGGGAGCTGGCTCCTACAATGAGCAGTTCTTC.

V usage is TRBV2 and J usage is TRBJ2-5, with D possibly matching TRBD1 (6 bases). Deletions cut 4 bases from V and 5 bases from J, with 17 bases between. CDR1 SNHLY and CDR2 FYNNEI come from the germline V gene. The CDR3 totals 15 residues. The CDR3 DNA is TGTGCCAGCAGTGGAGGTGGCAGGGGCGGCGAGACCCAGTACTTC. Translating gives CASSGGGRGGETQYF.

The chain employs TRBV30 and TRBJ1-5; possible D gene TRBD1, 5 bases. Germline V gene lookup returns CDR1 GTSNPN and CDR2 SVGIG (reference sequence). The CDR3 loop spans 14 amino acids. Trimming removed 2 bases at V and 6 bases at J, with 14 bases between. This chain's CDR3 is CAWSIQGRVQPQHF. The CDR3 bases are TGTGCCTGGAGTATCCAGGGTAGGGTTCAGCCCCAGCATTTT.

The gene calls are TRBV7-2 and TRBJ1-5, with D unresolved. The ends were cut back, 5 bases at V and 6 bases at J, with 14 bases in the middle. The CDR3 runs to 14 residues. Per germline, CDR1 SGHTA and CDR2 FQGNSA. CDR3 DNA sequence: TGTGCCAGCAGCCTAAGATGGGAGGGTCAGCCCCAGCATTTT. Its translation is CASSLRWEGQPQHF.